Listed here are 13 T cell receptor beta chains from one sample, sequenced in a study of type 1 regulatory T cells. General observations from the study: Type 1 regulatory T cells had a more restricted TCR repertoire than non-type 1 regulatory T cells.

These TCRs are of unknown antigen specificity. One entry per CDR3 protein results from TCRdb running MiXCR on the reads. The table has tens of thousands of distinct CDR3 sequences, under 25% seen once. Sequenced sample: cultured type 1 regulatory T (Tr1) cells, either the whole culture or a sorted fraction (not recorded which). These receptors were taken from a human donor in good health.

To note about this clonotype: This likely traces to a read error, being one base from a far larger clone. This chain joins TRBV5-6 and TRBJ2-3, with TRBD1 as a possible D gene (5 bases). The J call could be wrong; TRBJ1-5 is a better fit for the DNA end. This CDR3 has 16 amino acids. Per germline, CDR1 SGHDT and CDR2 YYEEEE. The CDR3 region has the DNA TGCGCCAGCCGAACGGGACTAGCGACTTTATTAGATACGCAGCATTTT. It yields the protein CASRTGLATLLDTQHF.

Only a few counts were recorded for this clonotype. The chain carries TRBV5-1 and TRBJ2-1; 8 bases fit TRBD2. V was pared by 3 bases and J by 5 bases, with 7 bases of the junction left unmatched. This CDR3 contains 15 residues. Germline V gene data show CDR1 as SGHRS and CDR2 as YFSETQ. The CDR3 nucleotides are TGCGCCAGCAGCTCGAGACTAGCGAGCGACAATGAGCAGTTCTTC. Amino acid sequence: CASSSRLASDNEQFF.

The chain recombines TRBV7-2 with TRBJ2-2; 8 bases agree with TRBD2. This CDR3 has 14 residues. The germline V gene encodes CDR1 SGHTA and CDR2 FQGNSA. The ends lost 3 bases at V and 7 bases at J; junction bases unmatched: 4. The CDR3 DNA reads TGTGCCAGCAGCTTTGAGCGGGAGATCGGGGAGCTGTTTTTT. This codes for CASSFEREIGELFF.

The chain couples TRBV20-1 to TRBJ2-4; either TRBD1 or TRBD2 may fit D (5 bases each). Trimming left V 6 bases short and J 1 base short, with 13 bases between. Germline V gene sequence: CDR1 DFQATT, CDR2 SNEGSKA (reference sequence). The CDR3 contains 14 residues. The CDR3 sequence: CSAGDLGAKNIQYF. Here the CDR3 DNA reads TGCAGTGCGGGGGACCTCGGGGCCAAAAACATTCAGTACTTC.

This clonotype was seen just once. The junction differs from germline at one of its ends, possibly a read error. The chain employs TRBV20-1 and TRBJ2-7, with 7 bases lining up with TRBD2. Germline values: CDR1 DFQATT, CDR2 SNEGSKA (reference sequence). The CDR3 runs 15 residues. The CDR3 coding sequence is TGCAGTGCCACAACTAGCGAGCGATCCTCCTACGAGCAGTGCTTC. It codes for CSATTSERSSYEQCF.

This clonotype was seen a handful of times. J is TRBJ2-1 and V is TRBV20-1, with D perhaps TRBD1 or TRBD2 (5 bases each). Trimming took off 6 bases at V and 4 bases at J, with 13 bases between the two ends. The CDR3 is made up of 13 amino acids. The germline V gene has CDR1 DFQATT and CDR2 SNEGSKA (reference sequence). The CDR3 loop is CSAPFGGYNEQFF. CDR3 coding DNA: TGCAGTGCCCCCTTTGGGGGATACAATGAGCAGTTCTTC.

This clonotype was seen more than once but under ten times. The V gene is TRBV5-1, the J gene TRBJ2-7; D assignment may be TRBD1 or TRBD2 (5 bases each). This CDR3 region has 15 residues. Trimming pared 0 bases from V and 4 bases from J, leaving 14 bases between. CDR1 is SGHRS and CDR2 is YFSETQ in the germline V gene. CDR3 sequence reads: CASSLASGALYEQYF. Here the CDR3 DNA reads TGCGCCAGCAGCTTGGCTTCCGGGGCTCTATACGAGCAGTACTTC.

The CDR3 region is CASKSYSPLHF. CDR3 nucleotides: TGTGCCAGTAAATCCTATTCACCCCTCCACTTT. This chain joins TRBV2 and TRBJ1-6; D is unclear. Looked up from germline, CDR1 is SNHLY and CDR2 is FYNNEI. V was pared by 9 bases and J by 8 bases, with 8 bases between. The CDR3 runs 11 residues.

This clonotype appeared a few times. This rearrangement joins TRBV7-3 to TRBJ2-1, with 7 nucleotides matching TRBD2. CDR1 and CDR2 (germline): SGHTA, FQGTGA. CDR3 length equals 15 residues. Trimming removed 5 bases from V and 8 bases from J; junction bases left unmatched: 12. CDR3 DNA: TGTGCCAGCAGCCACAGTCGGACTAGTTCCCATGAGCAGTTCTTC. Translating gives CASSHSRTSSHEQFF.

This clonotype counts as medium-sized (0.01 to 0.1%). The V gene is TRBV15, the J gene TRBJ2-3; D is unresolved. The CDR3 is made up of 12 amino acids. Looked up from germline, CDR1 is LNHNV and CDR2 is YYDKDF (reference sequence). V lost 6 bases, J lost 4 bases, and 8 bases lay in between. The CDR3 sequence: CATSRRSDTQYF. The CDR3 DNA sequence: TGTGCCACCAGTCGCCGGTCAGATACGCAGTATTTT.

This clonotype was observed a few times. The CDR3 nucleotides are TGCAGCGTTGAGAAACAAGGAGAGACCCAGTACTTC. It is translated as CSVEKQGETQYF. The chain is built from TRBV29-1 and TRBJ2-5, with D unclear. The V end was cut by 3 bases, the J end by 4 bases, with 9 bases between. The CDR3 sequence is 12 residues long. The germline V gene has CDR1 SQVTM and CDR2 ANQGSEA.

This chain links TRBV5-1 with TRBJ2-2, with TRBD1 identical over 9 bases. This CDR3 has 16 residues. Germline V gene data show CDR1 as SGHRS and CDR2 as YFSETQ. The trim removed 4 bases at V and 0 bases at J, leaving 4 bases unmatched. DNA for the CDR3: TGCGCCAGCAGCCTACAGGGGGCTACGAACACCGGGGAGCTGTTTTTT. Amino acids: CASSLQGATNTGELFF.

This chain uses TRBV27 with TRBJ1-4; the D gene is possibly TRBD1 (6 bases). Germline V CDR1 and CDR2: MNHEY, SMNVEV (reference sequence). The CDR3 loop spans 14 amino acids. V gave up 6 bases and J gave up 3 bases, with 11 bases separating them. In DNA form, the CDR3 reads TGTGCCAGCAGACAGGGATATGCTAATGAAAAACTGTTTTTT. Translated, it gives CASRQGYANEKLFF. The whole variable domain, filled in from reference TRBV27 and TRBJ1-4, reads EAQVTQNPRYLITVTGKKLTVTCSQNMNHEYMSWYRQDPGLGLRQIYYSMNVEVTDKGDVPEGYKVSRKEKRNFPLILESPSPNQTSLYFCASRQGYANEKLFFGSGTQLSVL.